One sample yielded the 26 T cell receptor beta chains listed below, sequenced in a study of early T cells in non-severe SARS-CoV-2 infection (dated by TCRdb to 2020 to 2023). Libraries were constructed by 5' RACE. Sequencing was performed on a NextSeq 500. Clones were called with MiXCR by TCRdb after fastp trimmed the public reads at Q25, and only in-frame beta chains were retained. A single entry per CDR3 protein holds the most common genes and DNA from its merged rows. Across this sample there are 34,000 or so distinct CDR3 sequences, with roughly 9.3% seen only once. Jointly, the top ten make up roughly an eighth of the sample. Sequenced sample: whole blood. Receptors were obtained from an adult who was a healthcare worker with PCR-confirmed SARS-CoV-2 infection or an uninfected control (not recorded which).

A word on this clonotype: A much larger clone differs by one base, so this may be a read error. The genes are TRBV7-9 and TRBJ2-7; D may be TRBD2 (5 bases). The CDR3 has 13 amino acids. Between the trimmed V and J ends, which lost 4 bases and 2 bases, there was a span of 9 bases. Germline V CDR1 and CDR2: SEHNR, FQNEAQ (reference sequence). This chain's CDR3 is CASSSRGTYEQYF. The CDR3 coding sequence is TGTGCCAGCAGCTCTCGGGGAACCTACGAGCAGTACTTC.

This clonotype appeared a few times. The chain recombines TRBV11-2 with TRBJ2-5, with 8 positions matching TRBD2. J lost 1 base, V lost 7 bases, and 8 bases had no gene match. This CDR3 spans 15 amino acids. The germline CDR1 and CDR2 sequences are SGHAT and FQNNGV. The chain's CDR3 is CASTLRGGLQETQYF. DNA for the CDR3: TGTGCCAGCACCCTCCGGGGGGGCCTCCAAGAGACCCAGTACTTC. The full variable domain, rest sourced from reference TRBV11-2 and TRBJ2-5, is EAGVAQSPRYKIIEKRQSVAFWCNPISGHATLYWYQQILGQGPKLLIQFQNNGVVDDSQLPKDRFSAERLKGVDSTLKIQPAKLEDSAVYLCASTLRGGLQETQYFGPGTRLLVL.

This clonotype was observed a handful of times. CDR3 sequence reads: CASSAPGGYTF. The CDR3 nucleotides are TGTGCCAGCAGTGCCCCCGGAGGCTACACCTTC. This sequence joins TRBV25-1 and TRBJ1-2; the D is unclear. Germline values: CDR1 MGHDK, CDR2 SYGVNS. The CDR3 sequence is 11 residues long. Trimming stripped 4 bases from V and 8 bases from J, with 8 bases between.

The chain has TRBV7-9 and TRBJ1-4; no firm D call. Between the trimmed V and J ends, which lost 5 bases and 2 bases, there was a span of 9 bases. The CDR3 spans 14 residues. The germline gives CDR1 SEHNR, CDR2 FQNEAQ (reference sequence). The CDR3 DNA sequence: TGTGCCAGCAGCCGCAGGTCCACTAATGAAAAACTGTTTTTT. Translating gives CASSRRSTNEKLFF.

This clonotype was detected ten times or more. The genes are TRBV7-3 and TRBJ2-2; TRBD1 agrees at 8 bases. The trim removed 5 bases at V and 3 bases at J, leaving 8 bases unmatched. Germline V gene lookup returns CDR1 SGHTA and CDR2 FQGTGA. The CDR3 is 16 residues long. The CDR3 DNA follows: TGTGCCAGCAGCAAACGGACAGGGTTTCACACCGGGGAGCTGTTTTTT. It is translated as CASSKRTGFHTGELFF.

This clonotype was recorded at least ten times. This chain joins TRBV29-1 and TRBJ1-1; 10 bases align to TRBD1. From germline, CDR1 is SQVTM and CDR2 ANQGSEA. This CDR3 has 12 residues. Losses at the gene ends were 6 bases for V and 8 bases for J; bases not matched to a gene: 6. In DNA form, the CDR3 reads TGCAGCGTAACCGGGACAGGGGCGGAAGCTTTCTTT. This codes for CSVTGTGAEAFF.

The J gene is TRBJ1-3, the V gene TRBV9, with D hard to call. CDR3 size: 12 residues. The germline V gene encodes CDR1 SGDLS and CDR2 YYNGEE. The V end lost 4 bases, the J end lost 0 bases, and 2 bases lay between the germline ends. The CDR3 bases are TGTGCCAGCAGCACCTCTGGAAACACCATATATTTT. As protein: CASSTSGNTIYF. Looking up the rest from reference TRBV9 and TRBJ1-3 gives the full variable domain: DSGVTQTPKHLITATGQRVTLRCSPRSGDLSVYWYQQSLDQGLQFLIQYYNGEERAKGNILERFSAQQFPDLHSELNLSSLELGDSALYFCASSTSGNTIYFGEGSWLTVV.

V and J are TRBV6-5 and TRBJ1-2, with D possibly TRBD1 on 6 matching bases. Looked up from germline, CDR1 is MNHEY and CDR2 is SVGAGI. Trimming removed 5 bases from V and 6 bases from J, with 10 bases in between. CDR3 length: 12 amino acids. Here the CDR3 DNA reads TGTGCCAGCAGTCTGGGACATAATGGCTACACCTTC. Its translation is CASSLGHNGYTF.

The chain has TRBV29-1 and TRBJ1-4; D is perhaps TRBD1 (5 bases). Looked up from germline, CDR1 is SQVTM and CDR2 is ANQGSEA. Trimming took off 7 bases at V and 2 bases at J, with 5 bases between the two ends. The length of the CDR3 is 11 residues. In nucleotides, the CDR3 is TGCAGCGGGGGCACTAATGAAAAACTGTTTTTT. This encodes CSGGTNEKLFF.

This clonotype came up many times. The V and J genes are TRBV12-3 or TRBV12-4 and TRBJ2-3; either TRBD1 or TRBD2 may fit D (5 bases each). The ends were cut back, 6 bases at V and 2 bases at J, with 15 bases in the middle. The CDR3 covers 15 residues. The CDR3, as DNA: TGTGCCAGCAGCCCTGGGGGTACTTACACAGATACGCAGTATTTT. This sequence encodes CASSPGGTYTDTQYF.

This clonotype has at least ten counts. The rearrangement uses TRBV5-4 and TRBJ2-2; D gene unclear. The ends were cut back, 4 bases at V and 1 base at J, with 11 bases in the middle. The CDR3 is 15 residues long. The germline V gene has CDR1 SGHNT and CDR2 YYREEE (reference sequence). The CDR3 region has the DNA TGTGCCAGCAGCCCCGGTGGTGTGAACACCGGGGAGCTGTTTTTT. It specifies CASSPGGVNTGELFF.

This clonotype was detected a few times. The chain joins TRBV29-1 to TRBJ1-1; weak D call: TRBD1 (6 bases). The CDR3 covers 15 residues. CDR1 and CDR2 (germline): SQVTM, ANQGSEA. V gave up 5 bases and J gave up 6 bases, with 22 bases separating them. The CDR3 DNA follows: TGCAGCGTTCTTGGGACAAACCCAGCGAAGGCTGAAGCTTTCTTT. Translating it yields CSVLGTNPAKAEAFF.

This clonotype was recorded at least ten times. This rearrangement joins TRBV11-3 to TRBJ2-2; D may be TRBD1 (6 bases). CDR1 is SGHNT and CDR2 is YENEEA in the germline V gene. V dropped 5 bases and J dropped 0 bases, with 13 bases sitting between them. The length of the CDR3 is 16 residues. This CDR3 is CASSIPRTANTGELFF. CDR3 nucleotide sequence: TGTGCCAGCAGCATCCCGAGGACAGCGAACACCGGGGAGCTGTTTTTT. The full variable domain, in which reference TRBV11-3 and TRBJ2-2 provide the parts outside the CDR3, is EAGVVQSPRYKIIEKKQPVAFWCNPISGHNTLYWYLQNLGQGPELLIRYENEEAVDDSQLPKDRFSAERLKGVDSTLKIQPAELGDSAVYLCASSIPRTANTGELFFGEGSRLTVL.

This clonotype was detected only a few times. This chain connects TRBV7-2 to TRBJ1-4, with D perhaps matching TRBD1 (5 bases). V was pared by 0 bases and J by 6 bases, with 5 bases between. This CDR3 region has 13 residues. Germline assignment: CDR1 SGHTA and CDR2 FQGNSA. In DNA, the CDR3 is TGTGCCAGCAGCTTAGCCAGGGATGAAAAACTGTTTTTT. Protein product: CASSLARDEKLFF.

This clonotype was counted between two and nine times. This chain joins TRBV6-2 or TRBV6-3 and TRBJ1-1; 7 bases align to TRBD1. The CDR3 is 15 amino acids. CDR1 and CDR2 from the germline V gene are MNHEY and SVGEGT. V gave up 5 bases and J gave up 1 base; unmatched junction bases: 7. CDR3 sequence: CASSDEGGGNTEAFF. DNA of the CDR3: TGTGCCAGCAGTGATGAAGGGGGCGGGAACACTGAAGCTTTCTTT.

The rearrangement joins TRBV6-2 or TRBV6-3 to TRBJ2-1, with D hard to call. Per germline, CDR1 MNHEY and CDR2 SVGEGT. The CDR3 extends over 14 amino acids. Trimming shortened V by 3 bases and J by 6 bases, and 12 bases separated the two germline ends. CDR3 loop: CASSYPTVSNEQFF. CDR3 DNA sequence: TGTGCCAGCAGTTATCCTACAGTTTCCAATGAGCAGTTCTTC.

Many counts were recorded for this clonotype. This chain joins TRBV12-3 or TRBV12-4 and TRBJ1-3; 9 bases agree with TRBD1. Trimming at V came to 3 bases and at J to 0 bases, leaving 0 bases not matched to a gene. The CDR3 has 15 residues. CDR3 DNA: TGTGCCAGCAGTTTGACAGGGGGCTCTGGAAACACCATATATTTT. This sequence encodes CASSLTGGSGNTIYF.

This clonotype came up many times. The J gene is TRBJ1-1, the V gene TRBV11-1; tentative D call: TRBD1 (5 bases). Trimming removed 3 bases at V and 6 bases at J, with 17 bases between. Looked up from germline, CDR1 is SGHAT and CDR2 is FQDESV (reference sequence). The CDR3 runs to 15 residues. In DNA form, the CDR3 reads TGTGCCAGCAGCTTGTGGGGCGCCGAGGGGTCTGAAGCTTTCTTT. Residues: CASSLWGAEGSEAFF.

By proportion, this clonotype is medium-sized (0.01 to 0.1%). This rearrangement joins TRBV7-3 to TRBJ2-3; 12 bases agree with TRBD2. J lost 8 bases, V lost 2 bases, and 11 bases had no gene match. Per the germline V gene, CDR1 is SGHTA and CDR2 is FQGTGA. The length of the CDR3 is 17 residues. CDR3 amino acids: CASSLSSTTSGGGTQYF. The DNA of the CDR3 is TGTGCCAGCAGCTTATCCTCGACGACTAGCGGGGGTGGTACGCAGTATTTT.

Of note for this clonotype: Just one base apart from a much larger clone, this may be a read error. CDR3 sequence: CASSLGTGTKKLFF. The CDR3 DNA sequence: TGTGCCAGCAGCTTAGGGACAGGGACGAAAAAACTGTTTTTT. The chain uses TRBV7-9 and TRBJ1-4, with TRBD1 identical over 8 bases. The germline CDR1 and CDR2 sequences are SEHNR and FQNEAQ (reference sequence). Trimming at V came to 1 base and at J to 9 bases, leaving 4 bases not matched to a gene. The CDR3 runs to 14 residues.

The chain couples TRBV3-1 to TRBJ1-1; D is perhaps TRBD1 (6 bases). V was clipped by 4 bases and J by 4 bases, with 10 bases between them. Germline CDR1 reads LGHDT; CDR2 reads YNNKEL (reference sequence). The CDR3 runs 13 residues. The CDR3 loop reads CASSPDSVTEAFF. The CDR3 bases are TGTGCCAGCAGCCCGGACAGTGTCACTGAAGCTTTCTTT.

This clonotype has more than one count but fewer than ten. The chain recombines TRBV6-2 or TRBV6-3 with TRBJ2-3; D remains unclear. V lost 7 bases to trimming and J lost 5 bases, with 7 bases between them. The CDR3 consists of 11 residues. From germline, CDR1 is MNHEY and CDR2 SVGEGT. The CDR3 protein is CASTGGDTQYF. The CDR3 DNA reads as TGTGCCAGCACCGGTGGAGATACGCAGTATTTT.

CDR3 in DNA: TGTGCCTGGAGTGTACGTAGGGCAGATACGCAGTATTTT. This sequence encodes CAWSVRRADTQYF. This chain uses TRBV30 with TRBJ2-3; D gene uncertain. V lost 0 bases and J 4 bases, leaving 8 bases between the germline ends. Germline CDR1 and CDR2: GTSNPN and SVGIG (reference sequence). CDR3 length equals 13 residues.

This chain uses TRBV18 with TRBJ2-5; no firm D call. The germline gives CDR1 KGHSH, CDR2 LQKENI. Trimming removed 1 base at V and 5 bases at J, with 5 bases between. CDR3 size: 12 residues. The CDR3 is CASSPRTETQYF. The CDR3 DNA follows: TGTGCCAGCTCACCACGGACCGAGACCCAGTACTTC.

This clonotype has a count of ten or more. The chain recombines TRBV5-1 with TRBJ1-1, with 7 bases identical to TRBD1. V trimming: 2 bases; J trimming: 3 bases; junction bases outside the gene matches: 10. This CDR3 contains 16 residues. Per germline, CDR1 SGHRS and CDR2 YFSETQ. The CDR3 here is CASSFREGAVDTEAFF. In DNA form, the CDR3 reads TGCGCCAGCAGCTTTAGGGAGGGGGCGGTTGACACTGAAGCTTTCTTT.

The chain carries TRBV7-2 and TRBJ2-7; no clear D. Germline V gives CDR1 SGHTA, CDR2 FQGNSA. The CDR3 spans 14 residues. V dropped 1 base and J dropped 6 bases, with 13 bases sitting between them. The CDR3 nucleotides are TGTGCCAGCAGCTTAGGGCACCAGGCCGGCGAGCAGTACTTC. The encoded protein is CASSLGHQAGEQYF.